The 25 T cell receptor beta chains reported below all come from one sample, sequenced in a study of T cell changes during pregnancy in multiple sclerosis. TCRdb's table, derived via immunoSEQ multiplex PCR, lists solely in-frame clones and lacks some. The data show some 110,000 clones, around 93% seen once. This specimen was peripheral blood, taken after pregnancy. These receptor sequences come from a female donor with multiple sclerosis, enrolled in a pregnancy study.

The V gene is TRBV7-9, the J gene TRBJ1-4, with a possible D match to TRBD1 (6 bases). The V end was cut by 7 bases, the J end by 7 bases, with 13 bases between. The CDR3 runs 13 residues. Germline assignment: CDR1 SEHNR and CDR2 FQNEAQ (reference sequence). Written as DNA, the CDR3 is TGTGCCAGCAACAACCGGGACACTGAAAAACTGTTTTTT. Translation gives CASNNRDTEKLFF.

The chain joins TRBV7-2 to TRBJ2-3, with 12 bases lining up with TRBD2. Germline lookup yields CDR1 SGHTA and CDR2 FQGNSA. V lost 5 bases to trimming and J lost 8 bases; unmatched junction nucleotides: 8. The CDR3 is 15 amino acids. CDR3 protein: CASSRTSGGLVTQYF. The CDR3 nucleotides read TGTGCCAGCAGCCGTACTAGCGGGGGGTTGGTTACGCAGTATTTT.

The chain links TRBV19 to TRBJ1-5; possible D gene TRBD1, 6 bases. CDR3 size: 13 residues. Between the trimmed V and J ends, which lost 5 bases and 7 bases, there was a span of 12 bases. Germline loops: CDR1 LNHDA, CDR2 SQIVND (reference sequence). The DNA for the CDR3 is TGTGCCAGTAGTGAACAGGGAGGGCAGCCCCAGCATTTT. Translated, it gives CASSEQGGQPQHF.

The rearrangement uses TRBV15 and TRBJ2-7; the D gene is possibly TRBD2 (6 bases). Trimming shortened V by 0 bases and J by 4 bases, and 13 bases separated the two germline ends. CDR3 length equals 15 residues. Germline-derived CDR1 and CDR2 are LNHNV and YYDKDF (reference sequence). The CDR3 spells CATSRDLEGRYEQYF. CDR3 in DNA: TGTGCCACCAGCAGAGATCTCGAAGGGAGGTACGAGCAGTACTTC.

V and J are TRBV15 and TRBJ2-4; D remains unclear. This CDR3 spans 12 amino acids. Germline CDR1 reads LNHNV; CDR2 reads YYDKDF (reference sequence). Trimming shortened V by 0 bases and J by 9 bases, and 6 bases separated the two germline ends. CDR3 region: CATSRELSIQYF. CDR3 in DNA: TGTGCCACCAGCAGAGAACTAAGCATTCAGTACTTC.

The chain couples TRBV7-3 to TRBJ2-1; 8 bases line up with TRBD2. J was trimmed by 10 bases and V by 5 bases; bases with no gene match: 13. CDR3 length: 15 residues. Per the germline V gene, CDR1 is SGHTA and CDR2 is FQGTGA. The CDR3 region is CASSLGLAPSLEQFF. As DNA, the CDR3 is TGTGCCAGCAGCCTCGGACTAGCCCCTTCGCTAGAGCAGTTCTTC.

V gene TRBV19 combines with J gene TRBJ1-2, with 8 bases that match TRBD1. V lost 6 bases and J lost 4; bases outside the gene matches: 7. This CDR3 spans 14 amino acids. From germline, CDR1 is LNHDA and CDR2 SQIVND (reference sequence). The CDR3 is CASRDGQGGYGYTF. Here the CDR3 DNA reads TGTGCCAGTAGGGATGGACAGGGCGGCTATGGCTACACCTTC.

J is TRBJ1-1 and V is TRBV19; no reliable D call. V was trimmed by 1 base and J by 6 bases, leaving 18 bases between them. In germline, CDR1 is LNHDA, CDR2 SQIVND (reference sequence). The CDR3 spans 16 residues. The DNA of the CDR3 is TGTGCCAGTAGTATAGCGGGGAGGACCTCCGGCGCTGAAGCTTTCTTT. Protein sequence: CASSIAGRTSGAEAFF.

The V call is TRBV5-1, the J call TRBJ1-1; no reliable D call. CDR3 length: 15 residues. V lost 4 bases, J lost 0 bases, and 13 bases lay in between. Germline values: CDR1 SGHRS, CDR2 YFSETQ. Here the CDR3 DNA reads TGCGCCAGCAGCCTCCTTGAGGGCATGAACACTGAAGCTTTCTTT. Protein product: CASSLLEGMNTEAFF.

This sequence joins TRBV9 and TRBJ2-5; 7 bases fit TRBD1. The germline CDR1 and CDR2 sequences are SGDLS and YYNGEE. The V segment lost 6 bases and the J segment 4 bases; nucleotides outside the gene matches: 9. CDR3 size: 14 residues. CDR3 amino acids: CASTPQGLGETQYF. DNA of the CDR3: TGTGCCAGCACGCCACAGGGGCTGGGAGAGACCCAGTACTTC.

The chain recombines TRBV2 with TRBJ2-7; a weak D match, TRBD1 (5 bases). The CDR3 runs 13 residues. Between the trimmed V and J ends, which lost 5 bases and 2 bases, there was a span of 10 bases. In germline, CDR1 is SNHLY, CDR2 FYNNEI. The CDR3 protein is CASSYDSTYEQYF. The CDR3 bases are TGTGCCAGCAGTTACGACAGTACCTACGAGCAGTACTTC.

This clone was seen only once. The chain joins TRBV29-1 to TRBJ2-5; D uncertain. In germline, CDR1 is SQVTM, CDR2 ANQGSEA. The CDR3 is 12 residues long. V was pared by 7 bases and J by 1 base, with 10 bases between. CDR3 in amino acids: CSAAMLQETQYF. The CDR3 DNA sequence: TGCAGCGCCGCGATGCTCCAAGAGACCCAGTACTTC.

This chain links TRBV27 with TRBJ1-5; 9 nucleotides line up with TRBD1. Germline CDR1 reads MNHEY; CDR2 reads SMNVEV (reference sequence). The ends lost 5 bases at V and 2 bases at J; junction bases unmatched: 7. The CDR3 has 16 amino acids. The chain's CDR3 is CASSPTGGSGNQPQHF. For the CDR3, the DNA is TGTGCCAGCAGTCCAACAGGGGGCTCGGGCAATCAGCCCCAGCATTTT.

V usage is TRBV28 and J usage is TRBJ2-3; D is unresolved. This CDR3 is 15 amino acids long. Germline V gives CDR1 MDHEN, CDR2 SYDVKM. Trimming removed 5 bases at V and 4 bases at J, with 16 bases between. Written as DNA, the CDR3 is TGTGCCAGCAGTCTTGGAAATCCTGGAGCAGATACGCAGTATTTT. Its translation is CASSLGNPGADTQYF.

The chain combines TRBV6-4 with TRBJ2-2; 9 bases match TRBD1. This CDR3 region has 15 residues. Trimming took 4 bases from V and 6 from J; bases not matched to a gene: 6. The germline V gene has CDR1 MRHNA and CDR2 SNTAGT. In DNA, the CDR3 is TGTGCCAGCAGTGCCGGGACAGGGTCAGCCGGGGAGCTGTTTTTT. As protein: CASSAGTGSAGELFF.

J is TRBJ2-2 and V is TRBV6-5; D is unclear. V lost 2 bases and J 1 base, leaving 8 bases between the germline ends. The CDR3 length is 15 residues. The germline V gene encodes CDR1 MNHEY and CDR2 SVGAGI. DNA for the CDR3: TGTGCCAGCAGTTACAATTCCCAGAACACCGGGGAGCTGTTTTTT. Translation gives CASSYNSQNTGELFF.

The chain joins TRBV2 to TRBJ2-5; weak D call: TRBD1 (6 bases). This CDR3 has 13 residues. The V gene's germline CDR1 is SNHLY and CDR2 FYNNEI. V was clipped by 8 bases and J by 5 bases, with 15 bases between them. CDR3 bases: TGTGCCAGCCTATTAGGGACAAAGGAGACCCAGTACTTC. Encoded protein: CASLLGTKETQYF.

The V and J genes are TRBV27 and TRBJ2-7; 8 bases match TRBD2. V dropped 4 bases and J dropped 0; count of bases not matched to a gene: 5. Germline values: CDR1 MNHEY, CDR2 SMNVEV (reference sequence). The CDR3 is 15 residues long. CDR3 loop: CASSSQRGSSYEQYF. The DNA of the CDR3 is TGTGCCAGCAGTTCCCAGCGGGGGAGCTCCTACGAGCAGTACTTC.

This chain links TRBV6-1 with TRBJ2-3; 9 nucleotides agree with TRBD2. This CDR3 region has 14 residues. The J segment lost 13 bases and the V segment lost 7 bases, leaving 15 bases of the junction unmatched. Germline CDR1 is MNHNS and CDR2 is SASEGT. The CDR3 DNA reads TGTGCCAGCACCCTGCTTCGGACTAGCGATAGAAAGTATTTT. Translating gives CASTLLRTSDRKYF.

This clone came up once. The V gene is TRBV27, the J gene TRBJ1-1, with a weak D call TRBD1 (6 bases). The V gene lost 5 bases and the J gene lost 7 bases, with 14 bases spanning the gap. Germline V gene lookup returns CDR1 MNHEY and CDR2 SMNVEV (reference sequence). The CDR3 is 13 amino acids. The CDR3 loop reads CASSPMTGYEAFF. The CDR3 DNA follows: TGTGCCAGCAGTCCAATGACAGGTTATGAAGCTTTCTTT.

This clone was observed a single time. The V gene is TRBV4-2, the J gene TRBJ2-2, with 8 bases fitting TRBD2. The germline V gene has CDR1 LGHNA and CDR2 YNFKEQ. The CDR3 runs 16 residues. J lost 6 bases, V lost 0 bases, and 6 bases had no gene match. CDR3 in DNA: TGTGCCAGCAGCCAAGAGGGCAGCGGGAGCGCCGGGGAGCTGTTTTTT. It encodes CASSQEGSGSAGELFF.

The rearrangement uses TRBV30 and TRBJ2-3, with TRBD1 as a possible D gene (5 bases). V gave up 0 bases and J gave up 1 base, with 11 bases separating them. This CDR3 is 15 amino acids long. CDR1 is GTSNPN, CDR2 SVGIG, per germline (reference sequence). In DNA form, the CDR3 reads TGTGCCTGGAGTGTAATAGGCAGGGGCACAGATACGCAGTATTTT. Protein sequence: CAWSVIGRGTDTQYF. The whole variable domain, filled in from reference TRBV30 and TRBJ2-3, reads SQTIHQWPATLVQPVGSPLSLECTVEGTSNPNLYWYRQAAGRGLQLLFYSVGIGQISSEVPQNLSASRPQDRQFILSSKKLLLSDSGFYLCAWSVIGRGTDTQYFGPGTRLTVL.

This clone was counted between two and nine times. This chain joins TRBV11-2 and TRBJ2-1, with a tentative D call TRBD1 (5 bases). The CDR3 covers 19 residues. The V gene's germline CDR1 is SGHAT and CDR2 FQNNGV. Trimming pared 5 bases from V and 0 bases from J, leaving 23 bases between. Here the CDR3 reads CASSPRQSLGHLSYNEQFF. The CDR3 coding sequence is TGTGCCAGCAGCCCTCGTCAGTCCCTAGGACACCTCTCCTACAATGAGCAGTTCTTC.

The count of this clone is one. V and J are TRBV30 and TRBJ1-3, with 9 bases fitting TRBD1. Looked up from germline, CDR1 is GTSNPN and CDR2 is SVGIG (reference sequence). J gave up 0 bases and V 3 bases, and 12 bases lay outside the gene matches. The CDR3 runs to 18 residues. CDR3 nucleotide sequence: TGTGCCTGGAGCGGAACCGGACAGGGGACCTTCTCTGGAAACACCATATATTTT. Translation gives CAWSGTGQGTFSGNTIYF.

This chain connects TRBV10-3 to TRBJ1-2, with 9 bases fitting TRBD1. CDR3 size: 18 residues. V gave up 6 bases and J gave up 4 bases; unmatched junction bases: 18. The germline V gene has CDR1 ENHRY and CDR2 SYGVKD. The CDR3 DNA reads TGTGCCATCAGGGGAGACCGGGACAGGGCCCAACCGACCTATGGCTACACCTTC. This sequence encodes CAIRGDRDRAQPTYGYTF.